The source of this T cell receptor beta chain is a study of T cell responses to AZD1222 COVID-19 vaccine. V was pared by 0 bases and J by 15 bases, with 14 bases of the junction left unmatched. CDR3 size: 17 residues. Germline values: CDR1 SGHNT, CDR2 YYREEE (reference sequence). Sequencing used immunoSEQ multiplex PCR; TCRdb keeps in-frame clones, though not all of them. The top ten hold 16% of the sample, which has about 100,000 clones, approximately 84% seen once. Ten or more counts support this clone. Its target is not known. Findings of the study overall: The donors showed a predominance of white British ancestry and of females, with possible underestimation of clonal diversity.

The chain is built from TRBV5-4 and TRBJ2-1, with 14 bases that match TRBD2. The specimen comprised peripheral blood, sampled on day 0 of AZD1222 vaccination. The source is an adult in good health. The CDR3 is CASSLGGAGTSGSDWFF. CDR3 DNA: TGTGCCAGCAGCTTGGGGGGGGCCGGGACTAGCGGGAGTGATTGGTTCTTC.